The 2 T cell receptor beta chains given below trace back to one sample, sequenced in a study of blood T cell repertoires in COVID-19. Here immunoSEQ multiplex PCR was the method, and the copy in TCRdb shows in-frame clones only, minus some. The repertoire holds about 210,000 clones, with 70% to 90% as singletons. Sequencing was done on a sample of PBMCs or T cells enriched from blood (not recorded which). The receptor source for this set is a woman aged 40 to 55 with acute COVID-19.

The chain links TRBV11-3 to TRBJ2-1, with 7 bases that match TRBD1. With 5 bases clipped from V and 8 bases from J, the junction kept 6 bases outside the gene matches. The CDR3 has 13 amino acids. In germline, CDR1 is SGHNT, CDR2 YENEEA. The DNA for the CDR3 is TGTGCCAGCAGCCATTATACAGGGGATGAGCAGTTCTTC. It encodes CASSHYTGDEQFF. The full variable domain, with the rest looked up from reference TRBV11-3 and TRBJ2-1, is EAGVVQSPRYKIIEKKQPVAFWCNPISGHNTLYWYLQNLGQGPELLIRYENEEAVDDSQLPKDRFSAERLKGVDSTLKIQPAELGDSAVYLCASSHYTGDEQFFGPGTRLTVL.

V usage is TRBV6-6 and J usage is TRBJ1-5, with 7 bases matching TRBD1. J lost 6 bases, V lost 6 bases, and 8 bases had no gene match. The CDR3 totals 14 residues. Germline loops: CDR1 MNHNY, CDR2 SVGAGI (reference sequence). CDR3 DNA sequence: TGTGCCAGCAGCGCTAACAGGGGCAGTCAGCCCCAGCATTTT. Translating gives CASSANRGSQPQHF.